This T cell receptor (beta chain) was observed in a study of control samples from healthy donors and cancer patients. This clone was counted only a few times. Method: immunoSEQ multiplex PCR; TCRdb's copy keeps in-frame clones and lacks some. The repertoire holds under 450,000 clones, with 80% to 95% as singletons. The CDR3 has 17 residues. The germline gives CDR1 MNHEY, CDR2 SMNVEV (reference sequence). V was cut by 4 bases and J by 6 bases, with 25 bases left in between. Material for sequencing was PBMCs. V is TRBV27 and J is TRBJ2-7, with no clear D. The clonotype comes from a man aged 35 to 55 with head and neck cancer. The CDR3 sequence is CASSCPLLGPALGEQYF. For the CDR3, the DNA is TGTGCCAGCAGTTGCCCCCTCCTAGGACCGGCTCTGGGCGAGCAGTACTTC.